These T cell receptor beta chains were read from a single sample in a study of CD8 T cells in ankylosing spondylitis. MiXCR was run by TCRdb on the 5' RACE reads, yielding one entry per CDR3 protein. Altogether 100,000 to 150,000 distinct CDR3 sequences are present, 9.3% being singletons, with the ten largest covering 2.5% to 4%. Sequencing was done on a sample of blood, either unsorted or a sorted T cell fraction (not recorded which). These receptors all come from a male donor with ankylosing spondylitis or in good health (not recorded which). The CDR3 runs from the conserved cysteine through the conserved F or W. Fields, in order: clone size, D gene, J gene, V gene, CDR3 protein, CDR3 DNA. D genes are given only for firm matches. Some rows mark clone size as missing; the rest say once, few, many or name a class of expanded clone.

size: few
D: NA
J: TRBJ2-2
V: TRBV7-9
CDR3: CASSLERAASTGELFF
DNA: TGTGCCAGCAGCTTAGAAAGGGCAGCGTCTACCGGGGAGCTGTTTTTT

size: many
D: NA
J: TRBJ2-2
V: TRBV7-2
CDR3: CASTELRGTGELFF
DNA: TGTGCCAGCACCGAGTTGCGGGGCACCGGGGAGCTGTTTTTT

size: NA
D: NA
J: TRBJ1-5
V: TRBV5-6
CDR3: CASSLASGRPQHF
DNA: TGTGCCAGCAGCTTGGCCAGTGGACGGCCCCAGCATTTT

size: NA
D: TRBD2
J: TRBJ2-5
V: TRBV29-1
CDR3: CSVATSGNWETQYF
DNA: TGCAGCGTTGCGACTAGCGGGAATTGGGAGACCCAGTACTTC

size: NA
D: NA
J: TRBJ1-6
V: TRBV10-3
CDR3: CAISDRDTVDVLLLHF
DNA: TGTGCCATCAGTGACCGGGACACGGTTGACGTTCTTCTTCTCCACTTT

size: many
D: NA
J: TRBJ1-4
V: TRBV12-3/TRBV12-4
CDR3: CASSGLLPEKLFF
DNA: TGTGCCAGCAGTGGACTGCTGCCTGAAAAACTGTTTTTT

size: many
D: TRBD1
J: TRBJ2-7
V: TRBV3-1
CDR3: CASSPRDRGREQYF
DNA: TGTGCCAGCAGCCCCCGGGACAGGGGCAGGGAGCAGTACTTC

size: many
D: NA
J: TRBJ1-2
V: TRBV6-5
CDR3: CASRADPWGYTF
DNA: TGTGCCAGCAGAGCGGACCCCTGGGGCTACACCTTC

size: many
D: TRBD2
J: TRBJ2-1
V: TRBV5-1
CDR3: CASSYTSGSSYNEQFF
DNA: TGCGCCAGCAGCTACACTAGCGGGAGTTCCTACAATGAGCAGTTCTTC

size: many
D: TRBD1
J: TRBJ2-5
V: TRBV2
CDR3: CASSADRGEKETQYF
DNA: TGTGCCAGCAGTGCCGACAGGGGGGAAAAAGAGACCCAGTACTTC

size: many
D: TRBD2
J: TRBJ2-3
V: TRBV6-5
CDR3: CASSYDSGSISTDTQYF
DNA: TGTGCCAGCAGTTACGATAGCGGGAGTATCAGCACAGATACGCAGTATTTT

size: few
D: NA
J: TRBJ2-3
V: TRBV7-2
CDR3: CASSLQQGTDTQYF
DNA: TGTGCCAGCAGCCTCCAGCAAGGCACAGATACGCAGTATTTT

size: few
D: TRBD2
J: TRBJ2-2
V: TRBV7-9
CDR3: CASSALPGLAGTGELFF
DNA: TGTGCCAGCAGCGCACTGCCGGGACTAGCTGGAACCGGGGAGCTGTTTTTT

size: few
D: NA
J: TRBJ1-2
V: TRBV29-1
CDR3: CSVDTPGQRNYGYTF
DNA: TGCAGCGTTGATACCCCGGGACAAAGAAACTATGGCTACACCTTC

size: many
D: NA
J: TRBJ2-1
V: TRBV12-3/TRBV12-4
CDR3: CASMQTGMYNEQFF
DNA: TGTGCCAGCATGCAAACCGGCATGTACAATGAGCAGTTCTTC

size: many
D: TRBD1
J: TRBJ1-1
V: TRBV2
CDR3: CASRDTGTGPNTEAFF
DNA: TGTGCCAGCAGAGACACCGGGACAGGACCAAATACTGAAGCTTTCTTT

size: many
D: TRBD2
J: TRBJ2-5
V: TRBV3-1
CDR3: CASSPTSAQETQYF
DNA: TGTGCCAGCAGCCCTACTAGCGCCCAAGAGACCCAGTACTTC

size: few
D: NA
J: TRBJ2-3
V: TRBV5-6
CDR3: CASRRTFFSTDTQYF
DNA: TGTGCCAGCAGAAGGACCTTTTTTAGCACAGATACGCAGTATTTT

size: NA
D: TRBD2
J: TRBJ2-3
V: TRBV12-3/TRBV12-4
CDR3: CASSPGDAGGYTDTQYF
DNA: TGTGCCAGCAGCCCAGGGGACGCGGGAGGTTACACAGATACGCAGTATTTT

size: NA
D: TRBD1
J: TRBJ2-1
V: TRBV18
CDR3: CASSPPRTGRNEQFF
DNA: TGTGCCAGCTCACCACCGAGGACAGGGAGGAATGAGCAGTTCTTC

size: many
D: TRBD2
J: TRBJ2-3
V: TRBV20-1
CDR3: CSAMTSGLTDTQYF
DNA: TGCAGTGCCATGACTAGCGGGCTCACAGATACGCAGTATTTT

size: NA
D: TRBD1
J: TRBJ1-2
V: TRBV5-5
CDR3: CASSTGTGINYGYTF
DNA: TGTGCCAGCAGCACCGGGACAGGGATTAACTATGGCTACACCTTC

size: many
D: NA
J: TRBJ1-5
V: TRBV7-2
CDR3: CASSLEGGQPQHF
DNA: TGTGCCAGCAGCCTGGAGGGGGGTCAGCCCCAGCATTTT

size: few
D: TRBD2
J: TRBJ2-1
V: TRBV3-1
CDR3: CASSLAGDFRVNEQFF
DNA: TGTGCCAGCAGCCTAGCGGGAGATTTCAGGGTCAATGAGCAGTTCTTC

size: NA
D: NA
J: TRBJ1-4
V: TRBV2
CDR3: CASSDGGPTNEKLFF
DNA: TGTGCCAGCAGTGATGGGGGACCAACTAATGAAAAACTGTTTTTT

size: many
D: NA
J: TRBJ2-3
V: TRBV27
CDR3: CASRLGGTDTQYF
DNA: TGTGCCAGCAGGTTGGGTGGTACAGATACGCAGTATTTT

size: few
D: TRBD1
J: TRBJ1-1
V: TRBV7-2
CDR3: CASSLVDRANEAFF
DNA: TGTGCCAGCAGCTTGGTGGACAGGGCTAATGAAGCTTTCTTT

size: few
D: NA
J: TRBJ2-3
V: TRBV7-8
CDR3: CASSLVRRGAGTDTQYF
DNA: TGTGCCAGCAGCTTAGTTCGAAGAGGGGCCGGCACAGATACGCAGTATTTT

size: many
D: NA
J: TRBJ2-3
V: TRBV4-3
CDR3: CASSQEWTSTDTQYF
DNA: TGCGCCAGCAGCCAAGAATGGACAAGCACAGATACGCAGTATTTT

size: NA
D: TRBD1
J: TRBJ2-7
V: TRBV7-2
CDR3: CASRPGTVWEQYF
DNA: TGTGCCAGCAGGCCTGGGACAGTCTGGGAGCAGTACTTC

size: NA
D: TRBD2
J: TRBJ2-7
V: TRBV7-2
CDR3: CASSLGYTFAGEDEQYF
DNA: TGTGCCAGCAGCTTGGGGTATACGTTCGCGGGGGAGGACGAGCAGTACTTC

size: many
D: NA
J: TRBJ2-5
V: TRBV20-1
CDR3: CSAPPPGARETQYF
DNA: TGCAGTGCGCCACCCCCAGGGGCGAGGGAGACCCAGTACTTC

size: many
D: TRBD1
J: TRBJ1-6
V: TRBV4-3
CDR3: CASSQERDSRNSPLHF
DNA: TGCGCCAGCAGCCAAGAGCGGGACAGTAGGAATTCACCCCTCCACTTT

size: many
D: TRBD2
J: TRBJ2-1
V: TRBV27
CDR3: CASSPGTSGTNEQFF
DNA: TGTGCCAGCAGTCCCGGGACTAGCGGGACCAATGAGCAGTTCTTC

size: NA
D: TRBD1
J: TRBJ1-2
V: TRBV11-2
CDR3: CASSFNRGLNYGFTF
DNA: TGTGCCAGCAGCTTTAACAGGGGGCTTAACTATGGCTTCACCTTC

size: once
D: NA
J: TRBJ2-7
V: TRBV29-1
CDR3: CSVEAGPGRWHEQYF
DNA: TGCAGCGTTGAAGCGGGCCCGGGACGCTGGCACGAGCAGTACTTC

size: many
D: TRBD1
J: TRBJ2-3
V: TRBV5-1
CDR3: CASSTGTASTDTQYF
DNA: TGCGCCAGCAGCACAGGGACAGCTAGCACAGATACGCAGTATTTT

size: few
D: NA
J: TRBJ1-1
V: TRBV28
CDR3: CASSSPGPNPEAFF
DNA: TGTGCCAGCAGTTCCCCGGGACCGAACCCTGAAGCTTTCTTT